These T cell receptor beta chains were read from a single sample in a study of T cell responses to AZD1222 COVID-19 vaccine. Only in-frame clones appear in the TCRdb table, and some are missing; sequencing was by immunoSEQ multiplex PCR. The sample has about 190,000 clones, over 75% seen once. The source material was peripheral blood, sampled on day 0 of AZD1222 vaccination. The receptors derive from an adult in good health. The CDR3 runs from the conserved cysteine through the conserved F or W. The order of the fields is J gene, V gene, CDR3 protein.

j_gene: TRBJ2-1
v_gene: TRBV7-2
CDR3aa: CASSPTVAGVYNEQFF

j_gene: TRBJ1-2
v_gene: TRBV6-5
CDR3aa: CASSRGTSGDYGYTF

j_gene: TRBJ1-6
v_gene: TRBV7-2
CDR3aa: CASSWNRGLNSPLHF

j_gene: TRBJ1-6
v_gene: TRBV6-2/TRBV6-3
CDR3aa: CASSYSGVLIDRSPLHF

j_gene: TRBJ1-2
v_gene: TRBV10-3
CDR3aa: CAISDLMLGTGEYYGYTF

j_gene: TRBJ1-2
v_gene: TRBV4-2
CDR3aa: CASSHQDIAGEGYTF

j_gene: TRBJ1-1
v_gene: TRBV5-4
CDR3aa: CASSSGQGRHTEAFF

j_gene: TRBJ1-1
v_gene: TRBV5-4
CDR3aa: CASSPPPGQSLGYTEAFF

j_gene: TRBJ1-1
v_gene: TRBV18
CDR3aa: CASSLDRAEAFF

j_gene: TRBJ2-6
v_gene: TRBV19
CDR3aa: CASSIDYPGAVANVLTF

j_gene: TRBJ2-1
v_gene: TRBV11-1
CDR3aa: CASSLDTGGSYNEQFF

j_gene: TRBJ1-1
v_gene: TRBV6-5
CDR3aa: CASSTFRNTEAFF

j_gene: TRBJ1-5
v_gene: TRBV24-1
CDR3aa: CATSDPTGENQPQHF

j_gene: TRBJ2-7
v_gene: TRBV2
CDR3aa: CASSNRDSTYEQYF

j_gene: TRBJ1-1
v_gene: TRBV10-3
CDR3aa: CAISDRQGANTEAFF

j_gene: TRBJ1-5
v_gene: TRBV21-1
CDR3aa: CASSSGSRRAQHF

j_gene: TRBJ1-2
v_gene: TRBV5-1
CDR3aa: CASSLQGDGYTF

j_gene: TRBJ2-2
v_gene: TRBV18
CDR3aa: CASSPPSSGATELFF

j_gene: TRBJ2-5
v_gene: TRBV5-8
CDR3aa: CASSSILVRGTEETQYF

j_gene: TRBJ1-2
v_gene: TRBV13
CDR3aa: CASSQGQAHNYGYTF

j_gene: TRBJ2-2
v_gene: TRBV7-9
CDR3aa: CASSLASDSGGELFF

j_gene: TRBJ1-1
v_gene: TRBV29-1
CDR3aa: CSVEYRARTEAFF

j_gene: TRBJ1-5
v_gene: TRBV7-8
CDR3aa: CASSRDRETLLQNQPQHF

j_gene: TRBJ1-1
v_gene: TRBV19
CDR3aa: CASSVDRDTEAFF

j_gene: TRBJ2-2
v_gene: TRBV28
CDR3aa: CASARGGENTGELFF

j_gene: TRBJ1-3
v_gene: TRBV28
CDR3aa: CASIGRGHGNTIYF

j_gene: TRBJ1-4
v_gene: TRBV4-2
CDR3aa: CASSQDPRGGNEKLFF

j_gene: TRBJ2-5
v_gene: TRBV19
CDR3aa: CATSSDLGETQYF

j_gene: TRBJ1-6
v_gene: TRBV27
CDR3aa: CASSLWGRNSPLHF

j_gene: TRBJ2-3
v_gene: TRBV11-2
CDR3aa: CASSLGNLAGGTDTQYF

j_gene: TRBJ2-6
v_gene: TRBV4-3
CDR3aa: CASSQDNDRRSSGANVLTF

j_gene: TRBJ2-2
v_gene: TRBV4-1
CDR3aa: CASSQETAWELFF

j_gene: TRBJ1-5
v_gene: TRBV7-9
CDR3aa: CASSFTQGQPQHF

j_gene: TRBJ2-5
v_gene: TRBV9
CDR3aa: CASSVDRGSQETQYF

j_gene: TRBJ1-5
v_gene: TRBV9
CDR3aa: CASSVGQGADNQPQHF

j_gene: TRBJ2-4
v_gene: TRBV6-2/TRBV6-3
CDR3aa: CASSYLAGVRAKNIQYF

j_gene: TRBJ2-1
v_gene: TRBV7-2
CDR3aa: CASSLRQASSYNEQFF

j_gene: TRBJ1-2
v_gene: TRBV4-3
CDR3aa: CASRAQGSYGYTF

j_gene: TRBJ1-5
v_gene: TRBV5-4
CDR3aa: CASSLWGTGAQHF

j_gene: TRBJ1-2
v_gene: TRBV28
CDR3aa: CASSLSFGTHGGYGYTF

j_gene: TRBJ2-1
v_gene: TRBV6-5
CDR3aa: CASTNGGDDEQFF